This T cell receptor (beta chain) was recorded in a study of OX40 agonist ivuxolimab in advanced cancers. Study-level background: The costimulatory receptor OX40 (CD134) was targeted by ivuxolimab, a fully human IgG2 agonistic monoclonal antibody. Peripheral TCRbeta sequencing aimed to test whether ivuxolimab altered TCR sequence diversity and caused clonal T-cell expansion. The dose-escalation cohort was about 83% male with a mean age of around 62 years, ranging from roughly 23 to 80. Prior anti-PD-1, anti-PD-L1 or anti-CTLA-4 therapy was permitted, and checkpoint inhibitors had been received by under 50% of dose-escalation patients. The paper reports the monotherapy dose-escalation portion (N of about 50 patients) of the phase I ivuxolimab trial. Partial responses occurred in three dose-escalation patients: two with cutaneous melanoma and one with hepatocellular carcinoma. Of the 50 or so patients in dose escalation, 19 had hepatocellular carcinoma, about 15 had melanoma, 9 had renal cell carcinoma and 9 had head and neck cancer. Intravenous ivuxolimab was administered to patients every 2 weeks at six dose levels: 0.01, 0.1, 0.3, 1.5, 3 and 10 mg/kg.

With regard to this clone: Its binding antigen is unknown. No qualities accompany the bases; no much larger clone lies one base away.

Via the germline V gene (reference sequence), CDR1 is MNHNY and CDR2 SVGAGI. From V the trimming removes 1 base and from J it removes 6 bases, while the gene matches leave 6 bases of the junction unaccounted for. The CDR3 runs 15 amino acids, cysteine and phenylalanine included. Only the CDR3 DNA is retained, 45 bases long and in frame from the first base. The investigation overall reported the following: After ivuxolimab, CD8+ T cells had more expanded clones than CD4+ T cells on average. In the 0.1-3.0 mg/kg groups, partial responders were among the patients with the lowest normalized peripheral clonal expansion, particularly in CD8+ T cells. Low levels of normalized T-cell clonal expansion were also seen in some patients who did not respond. The antigen specificity of the peripheral T cells that underwent clonal expansion was not determined. At doses of 0.1 to 3.0 mg/kg, clonal expansion of both CD4+ and CD8+ blood T cells was observed from baseline to week 6.

Genomic DNA was extracted from sorted cells for sequencing of the TCRbeta CDR3 region. TCRbeta CDR3 regions were sequenced using the immunoSEQ Assay. The clones in this table, taken by TCRdb from immuneACCESS, are in-frame only. Not every clone is retained; where verified, under half of the shortfall comes from an unresolved V gene, and the cause of the rest is unknown. This sample is represented by 77,000 or so clones; more than 75% of them were singletons. 0.35% to 0.45% of the sample is in the top ten clones. The trial excluded patients who had a history of autoimmune disease or were on systemic immunosuppression. Peripheral blood for TCR sequencing was collected from all dose cohorts at baseline, on cycle 4 day 1, and on cycle 7 day 1. Samples were obtained from an open-label, multicenter, first-in-human phase I dose-escalation trial of ivuxolimab. Adults with locally advanced or metastatic melanoma, renal cell carcinoma, hepatocellular carcinoma or head and neck squamous cell carcinoma were enrolled in the trial. Before TCR sequencing, CD4+ and CD8+ T cells were separately sorted from peripheral blood.

The receptor was isolated from an adult with an advanced solid tumor such as melanoma, head and neck, liver or kidney cancer. Here the chain combines TRBV6-6 and TRBJ1-3; the central 7 bases match TRBD1. The source was CD4+ or CD8+ T cells sorted from blood, collected in a trial of the OX40 agonist ivuxolimab. The DNA sequence follows: TGTGCCAGCAGTTACTTAGACAGGGTGGAAAACACCATATATTTT. Its protein reads: CASSYLDRVENTIYF.